This entry concerns a single T cell receptor (beta chain). Its antigen is currently unknown. A v3.0 immunoSEQ assay was performed at survey level. Generated by immunoSEQ multiplex PCR, the TCRdb table keeps only in-frame clones and is missing some. Of more than 15,000 clones in the sample, roughly three quarters were seen once. This entry belongs to a study of long-term antiretroviral therapy in people with HIV. Every single participant having HIV got treatment inside the United States. Whole-study results and caveats: Records did not include ART adherence, viral resistance or therapy changes. Once patients were on ART, diversity went higher but still fell short of transplant donor controls.

Per germline, CDR1 SEHNR and CDR2 FQNEAQ (reference sequence). Trimming removed 1 base at V and 12 bases at J, with 15 bases between. This CDR3 is built from 13 residues. The sample here was unsorted PBMCs, taken 0.5 years before starting antiretroviral therapy. The chain combines TRBV7-9 with TRBJ2-5; D is uncertain. This clonotype was sampled from a man aged 18-30 years with HIV. Here the CDR3 DNA reads TGTGCCAGCAGCTTAGATGGGCGGACCGCCAAGTACTTC. Encoded protein: CASSLDGRTAKYF.